A single sample is the source of the 32 T cell receptor beta chains below, sequenced in a study of shared clonotypes between healthy human individuals. Here immunoSEQ multiplex PCR was the method, and the copy in TCRdb shows in-frame clones only, minus some. The table records about 990,000 clones, around three quarters of them present only once. The sequencing sample was made of memory CD4+ T cells from PBMCs. The subset is: CD45RA-negative fraction. These receptors were obtained from a man between 18 and 35 years old in good health. Some clones in this sample may be carry-over from other donors' samples.

The chain carries TRBV30 and TRBJ2-5; D not certain. V was clipped by 3 bases and J by 2 bases, with 16 bases between them. The germline gives CDR1 GTSNPN, CDR2 SVGIG (reference sequence). CDR3 size: 15 residues. In nucleotides, the CDR3 is TGTGCCTGGAGCCTCCTCAATCCCGAACAAGAGACCCAGTACTTC. It codes for CAWSLLNPEQETQYF.

This chain uses TRBV6-1 with TRBJ2-1, with TRBD1 matching over 8 bases. V dropped 6 bases and J dropped 7; count of bases not matched to a gene: 5. The CDR3 is 13 amino acids. Germline V gives CDR1 MNHNS, CDR2 SASEGT. CDR3 sequence (DNA): TGTGCCAGCAGCCGTGACAGGGGAAATGAGCAGTTCTTC. Encoded protein: CASSRDRGNEQFF.

The rearrangement links TRBV6-5 to TRBJ1-1; tentatively, D is TRBD1 (5 bases). In germline, CDR1 is MNHEY, CDR2 SVGAGI. This CDR3 spans 14 amino acids. V shed 6 bases and J shed 1 base, with 12 bases lying between them. CDR3 sequence reads: CASSRRGSNTEAFF. Here the CDR3 DNA reads TGTGCCAGCAGCAGACGGGGGTCGAACACTGAAGCTTTCTTT.

The chain joins TRBV10-3 to TRBJ2-2, with 7 positions matching TRBD1. V trimming: 11 bases; J trimming: 4 bases; junction bases outside the gene matches: 10. CDR1 is ENHRY, CDR2 SYGVKD, per germline. This CDR3 spans 14 amino acids. The CDR3 nucleotides read TGTGCCGTTACCGGGACAGACCTCACCGGGGAGCTGTTTTTT. Protein sequence: CAVTGTDLTGELFF.

The sample holds many counts of this clone. The chain's CDR3 is CAWSVSPGGLADNEQFF. The DNA of the CDR3 is TGTGCCTGGAGTGTTTCCCCGGGGGGACTAGCGGACAATGAGCAGTTCTTC. The V call is TRBV30, the J call TRBJ2-1; 11 bases fit TRBD2. J gave up 5 bases and V 0 bases, and 9 bases lay outside the gene matches. CDR3 length equals 17 residues. The germline CDR1 and CDR2 sequences are GTSNPN and SVGIG (reference sequence).

The gene calls are TRBV28 and TRBJ2-2, with 11 bases fitting TRBD2. V dropped 7 bases and J dropped 7; count of bases not matched to a gene: 8. Germline loops: CDR1 MDHEN, CDR2 SYDVKM. This CDR3 comprises 15 residues. DNA of the CDR3: TGTGCCAGCAATCTAGCGGGAGGAGAACGCGGGGAGCTGTTTTTT. This sequence encodes CASNLAGGERGELFF. Using reference TRBV28 and TRBJ2-2 for the parts outside the CDR3, the full variable domain is DVKVTQSSRYLVKRTGEKVFLECVQDMDHENMFWYRQDPGLGLRLIYFSYDVKMKEKGDIPEGYSVSREKKERFSLILESASTNQTSMYLCASNLAGGERGELFFGEGSRLTVL.

The chain uses TRBV6-6 and TRBJ1-1; tentatively, D is TRBD1 (5 bases). Germline V gives CDR1 MNHNY, CDR2 SVGAGI (reference sequence). The V and J ends lost 6 bases and 4 bases respectively, with 12 bases between them. This CDR3 is built from 13 residues. The CDR3 bases are TGTGCCAGCAGCTCCAGGGTGCGCACTGAAGCTTTCTTT. Translating it yields CASSSRVRTEAFF.

The chain employs TRBV18 and TRBJ1-2; D perhaps matches TRBD1 (5 bases). Looked up from germline, CDR1 is KGHSH and CDR2 is LQKENI. The CDR3 is 15 residues long. V lost 4 bases and J lost 0, with 12 bases in between. The CDR3 sequence is CASSLSRETNYGYTF. The CDR3 bases are TGTGCCAGCTCACTGTCCAGGGAAACTAACTATGGCTACACCTTC.

The J gene is TRBJ2-6, the V gene TRBV13; 7 bases fit TRBD1. Germline V CDR1 and CDR2: PRHDT, FYEKMQ (reference sequence). The CDR3 has 17 amino acids. The ends lost 5 bases at V and 2 bases at J; junction bases unmatched: 9. For the CDR3, the DNA is TGTGCCAGCAGCATCCGGACAGGCTCGCCTGGGGCCAACGTCCTGACTTTC. It is translated as CASSIRTGSPGANVLTF.

A note on this clone: At the DNA level, this CDR3 is encoded by other sequences in the same sample as well. CDR3 DNA sequence: TGTGCCAGCAGGACAGGGGGAAACACTGAAGCTTTCTTT. Its protein is CASRTGGNTEAFF. This chain uses TRBV5-6 with TRBJ1-1; 9 positions match TRBD1. Germline V gene lookup returns CDR1 SGHDT and CDR2 YYEEEE. This CDR3 has 13 amino acids. V was clipped by 5 bases and J by 2 bases; unmatched bases: 1.

This clone has a handful of counts. The rearrangement joins TRBV10-3 to TRBJ2-3, with 13 bases matching TRBD2. Trimming removed 3 bases from V and 1 base from J; junction bases left unmatched: 7. CDR3 size: 18 residues. From germline, CDR1 is ENHRY and CDR2 SYGVKD. CDR3 residues: CAISDQLAGGPGTDTQYF. CDR3 DNA sequence: TGTGCCATCAGTGACCAACTAGCGGGAGGGCCGGGCACAGATACGCAGTATTTT.

The chain links TRBV7-3 to TRBJ2-4; unclear D gene. V dropped 2 bases and J dropped 0 bases, with 2 bases sitting between them. The germline gives CDR1 SGHTA, CDR2 FQGTGA. The CDR3 extends over 13 amino acids. CDR3: CASSLQAKNIQYF. The CDR3 coding sequence is TGTGCCAGCAGCTTACAAGCCAAAAACATTCAGTACTTC.

The rearrangement joins TRBV15 to TRBJ2-5; 7 nucleotides agree with TRBD1. Trimming removed 2 bases from V and 4 bases from J; junction bases left unmatched: 13. The CDR3 is 17 residues long. Per the germline V gene, CDR1 is LNHNV and CDR2 is YYDKDF (reference sequence). The CDR3 nucleotides are TGTGCCACCAGCAGACCTGGACAGGCCTGGGGCCTAGAGACCCAGTACTTC. Its protein product is CATSRPGQAWGLETQYF.

The rearrangement links TRBV6-1 to TRBJ2-1, with D tentatively TRBD1 (6 bases). V shed 6 bases and J shed 3 bases, with 12 bases lying between them. This CDR3 has 14 amino acids. CDR1 is MNHNS and CDR2 is SASEGT in the germline V gene. CDR3 coding DNA: TGTGCCAGCAGAAAAGGACAGAGCTACAATGAGCAGTTCTTC. The encoded protein is CASRKGQSYNEQFF.

The chain couples TRBV28 to TRBJ2-7; 16 bases align to TRBD2. The germline gives CDR1 MDHEN, CDR2 SYDVKM. The CDR3 has 18 amino acids. V gave up 5 bases and J gave up 4 bases; unmatched junction bases: 11. The CDR3 loop reads CASSEAGTSGRAAYEQYF. The CDR3 coding sequence is TGTGCCAGCAGTGAGGCCGGGACTAGCGGGAGGGCCGCTTACGAGCAGTACTTC.

The J gene is TRBJ2-2, the V gene TRBV6-1; no clear D gene. The CDR3 runs 14 residues. Germline CDR1 and CDR2: MNHNS and SASEGT. V was cut by 1 base and J by 4 bases, with 7 bases left in between. The CDR3 here is CASSEVGLTGELFF. For the CDR3, the DNA is TGTGCCAGCAGTGAAGTAGGGCTCACCGGGGAGCTGTTTTTT.

This clone was picked up many times. The chain is built from TRBV28 and TRBJ2-2; no clear D. Germline loops: CDR1 MDHEN, CDR2 SYDVKM. The CDR3 extends over 15 amino acids. With 2 bases removed from V and 7 bases from J, the gap between germline ends came to 14 bases. CDR3 protein: CASSLLVFGIGELFF. In DNA, the CDR3 is TGTGCCAGCAGTTTACTGGTTTTTGGGATCGGGGAGCTGTTTTTT.

The chain employs TRBV6-1 and TRBJ1-2; D is unresolved. The germline V gene encodes CDR1 MNHNS and CDR2 SASEGT. This CDR3 spans 13 amino acids. The ends were cut back, 7 bases at V and 2 bases at J, with 11 bases in the middle. The CDR3 is CASKEGNNYGYTF. DNA of the CDR3: TGTGCCAGCAAAGAAGGCAACAACTATGGCTACACCTTC.

The V and J genes are TRBV5-4 and TRBJ2-1; 7 positions match TRBD2. The V segment lost 3 bases and the J segment 6 bases; nucleotides outside the gene matches: 9. Germline lookup yields CDR1 SGHNT and CDR2 YYREEE (reference sequence). CDR3 size: 15 residues. In nucleotides, the CDR3 is TGTGCCAGCAGCTGGGGGGGGTCCTTTGTCAATGAGCAGTTCTTC. Its translation is CASSWGGSFVNEQFF.

This chain joins TRBV4-2 and TRBJ2-1; TRBD2 matches 10 bases. The CDR3 totals 13 residues. Germline V gene data show CDR1 as LGHNA and CDR2 as YNFKEQ. Trimming took 4 bases from V and 10 from J; bases not matched to a gene: 4. The CDR3 spells CASSPLAGREQFF. CDR3 nucleotide sequence: TGTGCCAGCAGCCCACTAGCGGGACGGGAGCAGTTCTTC.

The chain carries TRBV28 and TRBJ1-2; D is ambiguous. This CDR3 contains 14 residues. Trimming shortened V by 9 bases and J by 2 bases, and 16 bases separated the two germline ends. Germline V gives CDR1 MDHEN, CDR2 SYDVKM. For the CDR3, the DNA is TGTGCCAGTCTCCCCAATCCACGAAACTATGGCTACACCTTC. Translation: CASLPNPRNYGYTF.

The CDR3 protein is CSVVPSGSQYEQYF. The DNA for the CDR3 is TGCAGCGTTGTCCCTAGCGGAAGTCAGTACGAGCAGTACTTC. The chain carries TRBV29-1 and TRBJ2-7; 7 bases agree with TRBD2. V gave up 4 bases and J gave up 4 bases; unmatched junction bases: 10. Germline assignment: CDR1 SQVTM and CDR2 ANQGSEA. CDR3 length: 14 residues.

This chain links TRBV7-9 with TRBJ2-2; D gene ambiguous. Deletions cut 8 bases from V and 1 base from J, with 11 bases between. The CDR3 is 14 residues long. The germline CDR1 and CDR2 sequences are SEHNR and FQNEAQ (reference sequence). CDR3 sequence reads: CASSRARNTGELFF. The CDR3 bases are TGTGCCAGCTCCCGGGCCAGGAACACCGGGGAGCTGTTTTTT.

This clone occurred a few times. V gene TRBV7-7 combines with J gene TRBJ2-1; 8 bases match TRBD1. V dropped 5 bases and J dropped 1; count of bases not matched to a gene: 4. CDR1 is SSHAT and CDR2 is FNYEAQ in the germline V gene (reference sequence). The CDR3 extends over 15 amino acids. The CDR3 reads CASSQGAGSYNEQFF. The CDR3 DNA sequence: TGTGCCAGCAGCCAGGGGGCGGGATCCTACAATGAGCAGTTCTTC.

V and J are TRBV2 and TRBJ2-2; 7 positions match TRBD2. The V gene's germline CDR1 is SNHLY and CDR2 FYNNEI. This CDR3 spans 15 amino acids. The ends lost 6 bases at V and 4 bases at J; junction bases unmatched: 8. For the CDR3, the DNA is TGTGCCAGCAGCAGGCGGGGGTCGGGCACCGGGGAGCTGTTTTTT. Encoded protein: CASSRRGSGTGELFF.

This chain connects TRBV5-1 to TRBJ1-5, with D maybe TRBD1 (5 bases). Germline values: CDR1 SGHRS, CDR2 YFSETQ. Trimming cost V 4 bases and J 5 bases, with 16 bases left between them. This CDR3 region has 15 residues. The CDR3 nucleotides are TGCGCCAGCAGCCCCGGTGGCGGGGGGTATCAGCCCCAGCATTTT. It is translated as CASSPGGGGYQPQHF.

The rearrangement links TRBV28 to TRBJ1-4; TRBD1 aligns across 7 bases. The CDR3 totals 16 residues. The V and J ends lost 2 bases and 4 bases, in that order; junction bases with no gene match: 7. Germline CDR1 MDHEN, CDR2 SYDVKM. The CDR3 DNA reads as TGTGCCAGCAGTTTAGTGAAGGGACAGATTAATGAAAAACTGTTTTTT. Its protein is CASSLVKGQINEKLFF. The whole variable domain, remainder taken from reference TRBV28 and TRBJ1-4, is DVKVTQSSRYLVKRTGEKVFLECVQDMDHENMFWYRQDPGLGLRLIYFSYDVKMKEKGDIPEGYSVSREKKERFSLILESASTNQTSMYLCASSLVKGQINEKLFFGSGTQLSVL.

This clone was observed a single time. The chain couples TRBV4-3 to TRBJ1-4, with TRBD1 matching 7 bases. Germline trimming cut 1 base from V and 5 bases from J; bases unmatched to any gene: 7. This CDR3 comprises 16 residues. The germline CDR1 and CDR2 sequences are LGHNA and YSLEER. The CDR3 coding sequence is TGCGCCAGCAGCCAAGCTCTGCAGGGGGGGAATGAAAAACTGTTTTTT. This encodes CASSQALQGGNEKLFF.

The rearrangement uses TRBV4-1 and TRBJ2-4; D gene uncertain. CDR1 MGHRA and CDR2 YSYEKL come from the germline V gene. Trimming stripped 4 bases from V and 6 bases from J, with 7 bases between. The CDR3 has 12 residues. CDR3 sequence reads: CASSPSINIQYF. CDR3 in DNA: TGCGCCAGCAGCCCGTCAATAAACATTCAGTACTTC.

This rearrangement joins TRBV29-1 to TRBJ2-5, with D tentatively TRBD1 (5 bases). Gene TRBJ2-7 matches the end of the DNA better, so the J call may be wrong. The CDR3 extends over 11 amino acids. The germline gives CDR1 SQVTM, CDR2 ANQGSEA. The CDR3 loop is CSVQKGDEQYF. The CDR3 coding sequence is TGCAGCGTTCAAAAAGGGGACGAGCAGTACTTC.

This chain uses TRBV7-8 with TRBJ2-2, with D unresolved. Germline assignment: CDR1 SGHVS and CDR2 FQNEAQ. Trimming stripped 5 bases from V and 2 bases from J, with 18 bases between. The CDR3 loop spans 17 amino acids. CDR3 sequence reads: CASSLERLRQNTGELFF. The CDR3 coding sequence is TGTGCCAGCAGCCTAGAGAGGTTGAGACAAAACACCGGGGAGCTGTTTTTT.

In this sample, this clone turned up once. The V gene is TRBV25-1, the J gene TRBJ2-1, with D possibly matching TRBD1 (6 bases). CDR3 length: 13 amino acids. V was shortened by 3 bases and J by 12 bases, with 15 bases between the two germline ends. Germline lookup yields CDR1 MGHDK and CDR2 SYGVNS. For the CDR3, the DNA is TGTGCCAGCAGTGAGAACAGGGAGTGGGTGCAGTTCTTC. Protein sequence: CASSENREWVQFF.